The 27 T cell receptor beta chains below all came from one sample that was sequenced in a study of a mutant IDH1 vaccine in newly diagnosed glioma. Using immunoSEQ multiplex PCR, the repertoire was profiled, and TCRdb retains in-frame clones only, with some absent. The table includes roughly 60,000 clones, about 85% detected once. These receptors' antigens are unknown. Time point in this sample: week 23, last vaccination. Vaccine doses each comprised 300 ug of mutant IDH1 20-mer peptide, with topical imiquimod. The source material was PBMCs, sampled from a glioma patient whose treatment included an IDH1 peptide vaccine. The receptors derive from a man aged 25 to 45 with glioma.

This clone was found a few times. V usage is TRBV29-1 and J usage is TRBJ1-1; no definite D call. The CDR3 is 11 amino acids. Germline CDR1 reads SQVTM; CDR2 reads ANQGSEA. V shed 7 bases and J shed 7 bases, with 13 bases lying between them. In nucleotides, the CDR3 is TGCAGCGCGGACGGCACGCATGAAGCTTTCTTT. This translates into CSADGTHEAFF.

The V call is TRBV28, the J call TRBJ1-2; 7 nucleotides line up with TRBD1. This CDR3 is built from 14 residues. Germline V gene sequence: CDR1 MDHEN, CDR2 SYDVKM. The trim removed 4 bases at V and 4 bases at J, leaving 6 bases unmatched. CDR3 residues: CASSSQGRSYGYTF. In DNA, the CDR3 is TGTGCCAGCAGTTCACAGGGGAGGTCCTATGGCTACACCTTC.

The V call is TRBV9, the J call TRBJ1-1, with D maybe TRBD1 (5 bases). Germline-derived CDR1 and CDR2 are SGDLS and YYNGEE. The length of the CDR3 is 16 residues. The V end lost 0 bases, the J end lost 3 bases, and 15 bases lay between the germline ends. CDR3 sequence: CASSVGWGSLDTEAFF. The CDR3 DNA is TGTGCCAGCAGCGTAGGTTGGGGGTCATTGGACACTGAAGCTTTCTTT.

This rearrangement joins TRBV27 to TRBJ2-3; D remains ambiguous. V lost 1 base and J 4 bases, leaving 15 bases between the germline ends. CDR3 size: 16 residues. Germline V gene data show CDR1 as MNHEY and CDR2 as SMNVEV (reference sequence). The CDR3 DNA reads TGTGCCAGCAGTTTATTGCTAGGTTTTTCCCCAGATACGCAGTATTTT. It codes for CASSLLLGFSPDTQYF.

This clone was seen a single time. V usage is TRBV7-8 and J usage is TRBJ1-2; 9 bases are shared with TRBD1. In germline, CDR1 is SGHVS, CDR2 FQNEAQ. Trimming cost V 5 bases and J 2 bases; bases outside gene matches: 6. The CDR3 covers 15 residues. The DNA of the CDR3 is TGTGCCAGCAGCCTTCAAACAGGGGGCAACTATGGCTACACCTTC. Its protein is CASSLQTGGNYGYTF. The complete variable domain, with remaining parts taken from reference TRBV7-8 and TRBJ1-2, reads GAGVSQSPRYKVAKRGQDVALRCDPISGHVSLFWYQQALGQGPEFLTYFQNEAQLDKSGLPSDRFFAERPEGSVSTLKIQRTQQEDSAVYLCASSLQTGGNYGYTFGSGTRLTVV.

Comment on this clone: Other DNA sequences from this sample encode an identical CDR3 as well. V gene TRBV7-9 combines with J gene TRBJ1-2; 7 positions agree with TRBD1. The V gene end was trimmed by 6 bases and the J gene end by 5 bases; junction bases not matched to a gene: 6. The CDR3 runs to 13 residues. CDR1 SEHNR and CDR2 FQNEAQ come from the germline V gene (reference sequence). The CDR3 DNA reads TGTGCCAGCAGACCCGGGACAGCGTATGGCTACACCTTC. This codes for CASRPGTAYGYTF.

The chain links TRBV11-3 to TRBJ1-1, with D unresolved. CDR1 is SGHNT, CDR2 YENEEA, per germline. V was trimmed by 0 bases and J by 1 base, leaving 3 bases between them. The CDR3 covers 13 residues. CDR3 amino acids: CASSLEPNTEAFF. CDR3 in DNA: TGTGCCAGCAGCTTAGAACCGAACACTGAAGCTTTCTTT.

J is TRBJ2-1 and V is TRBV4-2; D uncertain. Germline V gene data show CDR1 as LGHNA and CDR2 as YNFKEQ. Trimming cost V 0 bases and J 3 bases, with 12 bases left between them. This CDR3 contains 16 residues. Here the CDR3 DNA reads TGTGCCAGCAGCCAAGATCTTGTAGGCATCTACAATGAGCAGTTCTTC. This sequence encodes CASSQDLVGIYNEQFF.

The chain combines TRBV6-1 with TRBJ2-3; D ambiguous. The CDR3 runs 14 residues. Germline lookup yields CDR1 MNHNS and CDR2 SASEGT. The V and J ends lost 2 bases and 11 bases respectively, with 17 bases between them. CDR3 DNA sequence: TGTGCCAGCAGTGAAATATCGGCCTATATTAAGCAGTATTTT. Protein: CASSEISAYIKQYF.

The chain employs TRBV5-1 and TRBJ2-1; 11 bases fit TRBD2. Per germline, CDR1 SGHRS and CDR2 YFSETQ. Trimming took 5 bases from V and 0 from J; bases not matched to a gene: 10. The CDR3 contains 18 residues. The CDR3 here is CASSYPSGGYSSYNEQFF. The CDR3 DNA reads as TGCGCCAGCAGTTATCCTAGCGGGGGGTACAGCTCCTACAATGAGCAGTTCTTC.

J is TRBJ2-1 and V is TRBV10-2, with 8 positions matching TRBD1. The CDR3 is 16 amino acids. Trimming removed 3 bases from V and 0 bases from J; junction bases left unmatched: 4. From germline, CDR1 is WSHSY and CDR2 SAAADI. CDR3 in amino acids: CASSDSTGGSYNEQFF. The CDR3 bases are TGCGCCAGCAGTGACTCCACAGGGGGCTCCTACAATGAGCAGTTCTTC.

The CDR3, as DNA: TGTGCCAGCAGTTCCTCCTCGGCGGGGGGTCCCAATGAGCAGTTCTTC. This codes for CASSSSSAGGPNEQFF. J is TRBJ2-1 and V is TRBV28; 8 bases are shared with TRBD2. The V gene end was trimmed by 4 bases and the J gene end by 6 bases; junction bases not matched to a gene: 11. This CDR3 is 16 amino acids long. Germline-derived CDR1 and CDR2 are MDHEN and SYDVKM. Looking up the rest from reference TRBV28 and TRBJ2-1 gives the full variable domain: DVKVTQSSRYLVKRTGEKVFLECVQDMDHENMFWYRQDPGLGLRLIYFSYDVKMKEKGDIPEGYSVSREKKERFSLILESASTNQTSMYLCASSSSSAGGPNEQFFGPGTRLTVL.

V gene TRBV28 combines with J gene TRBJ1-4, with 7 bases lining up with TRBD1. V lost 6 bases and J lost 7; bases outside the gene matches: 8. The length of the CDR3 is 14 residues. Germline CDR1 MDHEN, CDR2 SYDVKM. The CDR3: CASSQGGRGEKLFF. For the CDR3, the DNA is TGTGCCAGCAGCCAGGGGGGGCGAGGTGAAAAACTGTTTTTT.

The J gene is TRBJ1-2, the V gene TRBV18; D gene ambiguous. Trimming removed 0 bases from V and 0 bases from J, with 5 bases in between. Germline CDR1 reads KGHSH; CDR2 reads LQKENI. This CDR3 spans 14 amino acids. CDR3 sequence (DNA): TGTGCCAGCTCACCACCGGTAACTAACTATGGCTACACCTTC. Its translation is CASSPPVTNYGYTF.

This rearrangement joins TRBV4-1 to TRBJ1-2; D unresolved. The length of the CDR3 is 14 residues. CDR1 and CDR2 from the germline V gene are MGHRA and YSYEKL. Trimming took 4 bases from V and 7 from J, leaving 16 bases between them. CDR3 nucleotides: TGCGCCAGCAGCCCAGAACTGGCAGTCACTGGCTACACCTTC. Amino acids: CASSPELAVTGYTF.

Here the CDR3 DNA reads TGCGCCAGCAGCTTGATGGTGGGAATGAACACTGAAGCTTTCTTT. Amino acid sequence: CASSLMVGMNTEAFF. The genes are TRBV5-1 and TRBJ1-1; D remains unclear. CDR1 and CDR2 (germline): SGHRS, YFSETQ. Trimming took off 1 base at V and 0 bases at J, with 10 bases between the two ends. The CDR3 is made up of 15 amino acids.

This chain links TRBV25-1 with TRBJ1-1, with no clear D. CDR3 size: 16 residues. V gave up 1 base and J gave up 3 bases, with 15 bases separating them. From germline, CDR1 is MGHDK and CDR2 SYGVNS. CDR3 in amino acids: CASSESVGGGHTEAFF. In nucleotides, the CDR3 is TGTGCCAGCAGTGAATCTGTGGGCGGAGGTCACACTGAAGCTTTCTTT.

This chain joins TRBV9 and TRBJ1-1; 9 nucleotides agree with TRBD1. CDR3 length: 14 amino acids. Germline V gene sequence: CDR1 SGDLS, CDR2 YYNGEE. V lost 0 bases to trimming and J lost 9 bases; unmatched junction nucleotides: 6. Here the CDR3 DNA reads TGTGCCAGCAGCGTAGATCGGACAGGGGAAAAAGCTTTCTTT. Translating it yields CASSVDRTGEKAFF. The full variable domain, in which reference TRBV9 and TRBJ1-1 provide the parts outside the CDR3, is DSGVTQTPKHLITATGQRVTLRCSPRSGDLSVYWYQQSLDQGLQFLIQYYNGEERAKGNILERFSAQQFPDLHSELNLSSLELGDSALYFCASSVDRTGEKAFFGQGTRLTVV.

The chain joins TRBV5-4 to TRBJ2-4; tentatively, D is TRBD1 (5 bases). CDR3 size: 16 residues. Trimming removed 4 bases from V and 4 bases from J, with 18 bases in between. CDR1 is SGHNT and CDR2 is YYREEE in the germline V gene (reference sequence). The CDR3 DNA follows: TGTGCCAGCAGCGGGCCCGAAAGGGGTTCAAAAAACATTCAGTACTTC. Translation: CASSGPERGSKNIQYF.

For the CDR3, the DNA is TGTGCCAGCAAAACTAGCGGGGTAGTATATACGCAGTATTTT. Its translation: CASKTSGVVYTQYF. J is TRBJ2-3 and V is TRBV5-6, with TRBD2 identical over 10 bases. Germline lookup yields CDR1 SGHDT and CDR2 YYEEEE. CDR3 length: 14 amino acids. Trimming removed 6 bases from V and 7 bases from J; junction bases left unmatched: 8.

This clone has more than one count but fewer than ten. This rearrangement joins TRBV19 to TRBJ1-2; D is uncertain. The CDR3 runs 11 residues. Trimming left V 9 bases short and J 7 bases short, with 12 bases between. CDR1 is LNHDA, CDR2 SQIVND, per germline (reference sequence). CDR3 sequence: CARVADCGYTF. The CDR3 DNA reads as TGTGCCAGGGTCGCAGATTGTGGCTACACCTTC.

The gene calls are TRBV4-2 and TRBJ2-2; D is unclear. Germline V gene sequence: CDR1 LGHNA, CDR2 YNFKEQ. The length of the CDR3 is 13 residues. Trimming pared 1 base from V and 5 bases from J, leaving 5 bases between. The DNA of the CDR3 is TGTGCCAGCAGCCAAGGGGAAACCGGGGAGCTGTTTTTT. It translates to CASSQGETGELFF.

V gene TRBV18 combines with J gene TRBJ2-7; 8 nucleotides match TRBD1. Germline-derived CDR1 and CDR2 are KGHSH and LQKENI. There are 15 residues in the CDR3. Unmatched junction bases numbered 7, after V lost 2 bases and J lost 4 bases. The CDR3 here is CASSPGIGQGYEQYF. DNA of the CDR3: TGTGCCAGCTCACCAGGGATCGGACAGGGATACGAGCAGTACTTC.

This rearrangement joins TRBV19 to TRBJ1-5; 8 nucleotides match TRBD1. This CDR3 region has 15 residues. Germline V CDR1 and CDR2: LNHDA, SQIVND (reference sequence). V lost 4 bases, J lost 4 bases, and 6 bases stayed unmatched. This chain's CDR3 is CASSTGQGTNQPQHF. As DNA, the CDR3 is TGTGCCAGTAGTACCGGACAGGGCACGAATCAGCCCCAGCATTTT.

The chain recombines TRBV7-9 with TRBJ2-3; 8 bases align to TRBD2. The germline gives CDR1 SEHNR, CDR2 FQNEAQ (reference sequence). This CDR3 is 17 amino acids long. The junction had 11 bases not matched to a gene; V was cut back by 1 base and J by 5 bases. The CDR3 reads CASSLGAGTRARDTQYF. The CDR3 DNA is TGTGCCAGCAGCTTAGGGGCCGGGACTAGGGCCCGAGATACGCAGTATTTT.

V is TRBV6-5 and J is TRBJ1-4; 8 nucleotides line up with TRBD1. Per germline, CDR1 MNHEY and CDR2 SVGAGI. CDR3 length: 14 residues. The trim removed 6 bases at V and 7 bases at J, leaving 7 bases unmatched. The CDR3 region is CASRTQGAGEKLFF. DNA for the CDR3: TGTGCCAGCAGGACTCAGGGGGCTGGTGAAAAACTGTTTTTT.

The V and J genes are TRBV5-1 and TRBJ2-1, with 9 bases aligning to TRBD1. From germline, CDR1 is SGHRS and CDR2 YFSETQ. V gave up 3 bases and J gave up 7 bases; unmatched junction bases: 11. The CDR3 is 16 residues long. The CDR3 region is CASSSSTGGGRNEQFF. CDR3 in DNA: TGCGCCAGCAGCTCCTCAACAGGGGGCGGTCGGAATGAGCAGTTCTTC.